The 27 T cell receptor beta chains in this list originate from one sample, sequenced in a study of human T cells and chemical hapten exposure. A single record per CDR3 protein comes from TCRdb applying MiXCR to the RACE reads. The table records around 340,000 distinct CDR3 sequences, around 6.9% of them present only once. Stated time point: patch test 1, 2 weeks after DPC sensitization. Treatment reported: therapeutic diphenylcyclopropenone sensitization with weekly scalp DPC. This sample comprised whole blood, obtained in connection with sensitization to the hapten diphenylcyclopropenone (DPC). These TCRs come from a woman in her late teens or twenties with alopecia areata. Some clones in this sample may be carry-over from other donors' samples.

This clonotype was found many times. This chain links TRBV4-3 with TRBJ2-3; D uncertain. Germline V gene sequence: CDR1 LGHNA, CDR2 YSLEER. CDR3 length: 18 amino acids. The V gene lost 2 bases and the J gene lost 0 bases, with 18 bases spanning the gap. The CDR3 here is CASSQFPKATDSTDTQYF. As DNA, the CDR3 is TGCGCCAGCAGCCAATTTCCTAAGGCAACGGATAGCACAGATACGCAGTATTTT.

This clonotype was detected ten times or more. This chain uses TRBV28 with TRBJ2-6; D gene unclear. The CDR3 loop spans 12 amino acids. Trimming stripped 8 bases from V and 0 bases from J, with 2 bases between. Germline assignment: CDR1 MDHEN and CDR2 SYDVKM. The CDR3 DNA follows: TGTGCCAGCTTCTCTGGGGCCAACGTCCTGACTTTC. Its translation: CASFSGANVLTF.

This clonotype was picked up many times. CDR3: CSVAGRDGGTEAFF. CDR3 DNA sequence: TGCAGCGTTGCGGGCAGGGATGGCGGCACTGAAGCTTTCTTT. The rearrangement uses TRBV29-1 and TRBJ1-1, with D perhaps matching TRBD1 (5 bases). CDR1 is SQVTM, CDR2 ANQGSEA, per germline. CDR3 length: 14 residues. The V and J ends lost 4 bases and 4 bases respectively, with 16 bases between them.

In this sample, this clonotype turned up a few times. The chain recombines TRBV6-2 or TRBV6-3 with TRBJ2-7, with 7 positions matching TRBD1. The J segment lost 3 bases and the V segment lost 0 bases, leaving 5 bases of the junction unmatched. Germline CDR1 and CDR2: MNHEY and SVGEGT. This CDR3 has 15 amino acids. CDR3 protein: CASSYSTGLNYEQYF. The CDR3 bases are TGTGCCAGCAGTTACTCGACAGGGCTAAACTACGAGCAGTACTTC.

The rearrangement joins TRBV7-2 to TRBJ2-5; a possible D gene is TRBD1 (5 bases). Trimming took off 2 bases at V and 1 base at J, with 14 bases between the two ends. The CDR3 sequence is 16 residues long. CDR1 and CDR2 from the germline V gene are SGHTA and FQGNSA. Here the CDR3 reads CASSLPQTALQETQYF. The CDR3 nucleotides are TGTGCCAGCAGCTTACCTCAGACAGCCCTCCAAGAGACCCAGTACTTC. Drawing the rest from reference TRBV7-2 and TRBJ2-5, the complete variable domain is GAGVSQSPSNKVTEKGKDVELRCDPISGHTALYWYRQSLGQGLEFLIYFQGNSAPDKSGLPSDRFSAERTGGSVSTLTIQRTQQEDSAVYLCASSLPQTALQETQYFGPGTRLLVL.

This clonotype has more than one count but fewer than ten. The chain combines TRBV5-4 with TRBJ1-1; D is ambiguous. V was clipped by 4 bases and J by 6 bases, with 19 bases between them. The CDR3 has 15 residues. The germline CDR1 and CDR2 sequences are SGHNT and YYREEE (reference sequence). The CDR3 loop reads CASSRRLGVSSEAFF. The CDR3 nucleotides read TGTGCCAGCAGCCGCCGGCTGGGAGTAAGCTCTGAAGCTTTCTTT.

The gene calls are TRBV6-5 and TRBJ1-2, with no clear D. Trimming shortened V by 6 bases and J by 0 bases, and 17 bases separated the two germline ends. Germline V gene data show CDR1 as MNHEY and CDR2 as SVGAGI. This CDR3 is 16 amino acids long. CDR3 in DNA: TGTGCCAGCAGCCGGAGCATCGGGAGCACTAACTATGGCTACACCTTC. Translating gives CASSRSIGSTNYGYTF.

This clonotype was found a few times. V is TRBV6-5 and J is TRBJ2-1; possibly TRBD1 for D (5 bases). Trimming removed 5 bases from V and 2 bases from J, with 13 bases in between. CDR3 size: 15 residues. Germline CDR1 is MNHEY and CDR2 is SVGAGI. Here the CDR3 DNA reads TGTGCCAGCAGTGGGTGGCAGGGCCCCTACAATGAGCAGTTCTTC. Translated, it gives CASSGWQGPYNEQFF.

J is TRBJ1-2 and V is TRBV20-1; D ambiguous. CDR3 size: 13 residues. Germline loops: CDR1 DFQATT, CDR2 SNEGSKA (reference sequence). V was pared by 7 bases and J by 3 bases, with 15 bases between. CDR3 DNA: TGCAGTGGGGCCCCCCATATGGACTATGGCTACACCTTC. As protein: CSGAPHMDYGYTF.

The J gene is TRBJ2-1, the V gene TRBV20-1; D is uncertain. Germline V gives CDR1 DFQATT, CDR2 SNEGSKA (reference sequence). The CDR3 covers 12 residues. Trimming shortened V by 3 bases and J by 8 bases, and 11 bases separated the two germline ends. CDR3 in amino acids: CSASETPDEQFF. CDR3 DNA sequence: TGCAGTGCTAGCGAAACCCCGGATGAGCAGTTCTTC.

This clonotype was seen at least ten times. The chain combines TRBV20-1 with TRBJ1-5; TRBD1 matches at 12 bases. The germline CDR1 and CDR2 sequences are DFQATT and SNEGSKA (reference sequence). The CDR3 runs to 15 residues. V dropped 5 bases and J dropped 5; count of bases not matched to a gene: 7. The CDR3 region is CSASAGTGGYQPQHF. The CDR3 DNA reads TGCAGTGCTTCCGCCGGGACAGGGGGCTATCAGCCCCAGCATTTT.

In this sample, this clonotype turned up a few times. The CDR3 DNA sequence: TGTGCCAGCAGTTACAGGGGAGGGTCAGATACGCAGTATTTT. It encodes CASSYRGGSDTQYF. The rearrangement joins TRBV13 to TRBJ2-3; D tentatively reads TRBD1 or TRBD2 (7 bases each). The CDR3 totals 14 residues. Per the germline V gene, CDR1 is PRHDT and CDR2 is FYEKMQ (reference sequence). Deletions cut 6 bases from V and 4 bases from J, with 14 bases between. The full variable domain, rest sourced from reference TRBV13 and TRBJ2-3, is AAGVIQSPRHLIKEKRETATLKCYPIPRHDTVYWYQQGPGQDPQFLISFYEKMQSDKGSIPDRFSAQQFSDYHSELNMSSLELGDSALYFCASSYRGGSDTQYFGPGTRLTVL.

Only a few counts were recorded for this clonotype. J is TRBJ1-1 and V is TRBV7-9; D is possibly TRBD1 (5 bases). This CDR3 comprises 13 residues. V was clipped by 5 bases and J by 4 bases, with 11 bases between them. The germline gives CDR1 SEHNR, CDR2 FQNEAQ (reference sequence). The CDR3 sequence: CASSRAGSTEAFF. The CDR3 bases are TGTGCCAGCAGCCGCGCAGGGTCCACTGAAGCTTTCTTT.

This clonotype was seen only a few times. This rearrangement joins TRBV4-3 to TRBJ1-5; D ambiguous. From germline, CDR1 is LGHNA and CDR2 YSLEER. The V end lost 4 bases, the J end lost 0 bases, and 16 bases lay between the germline ends. The CDR3 is made up of 17 amino acids. CDR3 sequence reads: CASSPAAESYSNQPQHF. CDR3 sequence (DNA): TGCGCCAGCAGCCCAGCCGCGGAATCTTATAGCAATCAGCCCCAGCATTTT.

This clonotype was seen a few times. This chain joins TRBV25-1 and TRBJ1-2; unclear D gene. The CDR3 covers 14 residues. Trimming took 2 bases from V and 2 from J, leaving 9 bases between them. Looked up from germline, CDR1 is MGHDK and CDR2 is SYGVNS. Here the CDR3 reads CASSESASNYGYTF. CDR3 sequence (DNA): TGTGCCAGCAGTGAAAGTGCCAGCAACTATGGCTACACCTTC.

This clonotype was seen ten or more times. J is TRBJ2-2 and V is TRBV6-4; D possibly corresponds to TRBD1 (5 bases). The CDR3 runs 16 residues. CDR1 and CDR2 from the germline V gene are MRHNA and SNTAGT. Trimming removed 0 bases at V and 0 bases at J, with 8 bases between. In DNA form, the CDR3 reads TGTGCCAGCAGTGACTCTAGCAGGGCGAACACCGGGGAGCTGTTTTTT. Amino acid sequence: CASSDSSRANTGELFF.

This clonotype has just a few counts. The gene calls are TRBV10-3 and TRBJ2-7; perhaps TRBD2 as D (7 bases). This CDR3 is built from 15 residues. V dropped 4 bases and J dropped 8 bases, with 21 bases sitting between them. Looked up from germline, CDR1 is ENHRY and CDR2 is SYGVKD. The CDR3 DNA reads as TGTGCCATCAGTGCGGGGGGCAGGGGCCCCCAGAAGCAGTACTTC. This encodes CAISAGGRGPQKQYF.

The chain has TRBV27 and TRBJ2-3, with 10 bases matching TRBD2. Germline CDR1 MNHEY, CDR2 SMNVEV (reference sequence). This CDR3 spans 15 amino acids. Germline trimming cut 1 base from V and 5 bases from J; bases unmatched to any gene: 3. This CDR3 is CASSLYLAGVDTQYF. CDR3 nucleotides: TGTGCCAGCAGTTTATATCTAGCGGGGGTAGATACGCAGTATTTT.

This clonotype was seen a few times. The CDR3 DNA reads as TGTGCCAGCAGCTTGGGGCAGGGGGCAGATTCACCCCTCCACTTT. Its translation is CASSLGQGADSPLHF. The V and J genes are TRBV7-9 and TRBJ1-6, with 8 nucleotides matching TRBD1. This CDR3 comprises 15 residues. Losses at the gene ends were 3 bases for V and 8 bases for J; bases not matched to a gene: 6. CDR1 SEHNR and CDR2 FQNEAQ come from the germline V gene (reference sequence).

This clonotype was detected a few times. V is TRBV12-3 or TRBV12-4 and J is TRBJ2-7; TRBD1 aligns across 8 bases. With 4 bases clipped from V and 4 bases from J, the junction kept 6 bases outside the gene matches. This CDR3 is built from 14 residues. DNA of the CDR3: TGTGCCAGCAGTTCGGCAGGGGGCCGATACGAGCAGTACTTC. It specifies CASSSAGGRYEQYF.

This clonotype was counted between two and nine times. The chain has TRBV20-1 and TRBJ2-7; 10 bases are shared with TRBD1. This CDR3 is 15 amino acids long. With 1 base clipped from V and 8 bases from J, the junction kept 11 bases outside the gene matches. Germline V gene data show CDR1 as DFQATT and CDR2 as SNEGSKA (reference sequence). In nucleotides, the CDR3 is TGCAGTGCTAGAGGCCCCGGGACAGGGGATACGAAGCAGTACTTC. Protein: CSARGPGTGDTKQYF.

This clonotype showed up just a few times. The chain carries TRBV18 and TRBJ2-1, with D perhaps TRBD1 or TRBD2 (6 bases each). Germline lookup yields CDR1 KGHSH and CDR2 LQKENI. CDR3 size: 16 residues. Trimming pared 4 bases from V and 0 bases from J, leaving 13 bases between. The CDR3 DNA follows: TGTGCCAGCTCACGAGGGGGGCCCAGCTCCTACAATGAGCAGTTCTTC. Protein sequence: CASSRGGPSSYNEQFF.

The rearrangement joins TRBV9 to TRBJ1-6; 7 nucleotides match TRBD1. Trimming at V came to 6 bases and at J to 12 bases, leaving 18 bases not matched to a gene. The V gene's germline CDR1 is SGDLS and CDR2 YYNGEE. CDR3 size: 16 residues. The CDR3 nucleotides are TGTGCCAGCATCCACCCTATGACAGGGTATGGAGGACCCCTCCACTTT. Translated: CASIHPMTGYGGPLHF.

This clonotype was detected many times. The genes are TRBV6-5 and TRBJ1-1, with D maybe TRBD1 (6 bases). Germline assignment: CDR1 MNHEY and CDR2 SVGAGI. The length of the CDR3 is 16 residues. The ends were cut back, 0 bases at V and 1 base at J, with 12 bases in the middle. CDR3 loop: CASSYSKRTENTEAFF. Written as DNA, the CDR3 is TGTGCCAGCAGTTACTCGAAAAGGACAGAGAACACTGAAGCTTTCTTT.

This chain uses TRBV29-1 with TRBJ2-5, with D possibly being TRBD2 (7 bases). The germline V gene encodes CDR1 SQVTM and CDR2 ANQGSEA. The CDR3 totals 14 residues. The V end lost 0 bases, the J end lost 7 bases, and 15 bases lay between the germline ends. The CDR3 DNA is TGCAGCGTTGAAGATCCACGGAGGGGGGGGACCCAGTACTTC. This encodes CSVEDPRRGGTQYF.

This clonotype was observed many times. The chain has TRBV7-2 and TRBJ2-3; D may be TRBD1 (5 bases). Germline CDR1 SGHTA, CDR2 FQGNSA. This CDR3 comprises 14 residues. Trimming shortened V by 1 base and J by 4 bases, and 9 bases separated the two germline ends. The CDR3 here is CASSLVQGADTQYF. The CDR3 DNA sequence: TGTGCCAGCAGCTTAGTTCAGGGCGCAGATACGCAGTATTTT. Combining the CDR3 with reference TRBV7-2 and TRBJ2-3 gives the whole variable domain GAGVSQSPSNKVTEKGKDVELRCDPISGHTALYWYRQSLGQGLEFLIYFQGNSAPDKSGLPSDRFSAERTGGSVSTLTIQRTQQEDSAVYLCASSLVQGADTQYFGPGTRLTVL.

Worth noting for this clonotype: A junction end diverges from the germline sequence, so it may reflect a read error. CDR3 nucleotides: TGTGCCAGCAGCCAAGGGCAGGGGGCGGTGAGTGAGCAGTCCTTC. Encoded protein: CASSQGQGAVSEQSF. The chain couples TRBV4-2 to TRBJ2-1; TRBD1 matches 8 bases. The CDR3 totals 15 residues. From germline, CDR1 is LGHNA and CDR2 YNFKEQ.